Listed here is a single TCR beta chain. The record originates from a study of blood T cell repertoires in COVID-19. Background on the study: Nucleic acid was either cDNA or gDNA, and it came from T cells, B-cell-depleted T cells, or PBMCs.

As originally analysed: Estimates of nucleated cell counts were drawn from the amplification of reference gene primers. Clones were sequenced by immunoSEQ multiplex PCR, and TCRdb holds only the in-frame ones, with some missing. V, J and clone size reflect that table, while D and trimming were determined from the DNA. The sample consists of 25,000 to 30,000 clones, approximately 80% of them appearing once. The germline CDR1 and CDR2 sequences are LGHNA and YNFKEQ. The CDR3 length is 17 residues. Between the trimmed V and J ends, which lost 0 bases and 0 bases, there was a span of 15 bases. The V gene is TRBV4-2, the J gene TRBJ2-7, with no clear D. The sequence derives from a woman between 65 and 79 years old with acute or convalescent COVID-19. Material for sequencing was peripheral blood. CDR3 amino acids: CASSQELFRYSSYEQYF. Written as DNA, the CDR3 is TGTGCCAGCAGCCAAGAACTTTTCCGGTATAGCTCCTACGAGCAGTACTTC.